One sample yielded the 13 T cell receptor beta chains listed below, sequenced in a study of human T cells and chemical hapten exposure. The time point is: patch test 3, about 24 weeks after DPC sensitization. Specified treatment: therapeutic diphenylcyclopropenone sensitization with weekly scalp DPC. The authors' total RNA extraction used unfractionated whole blood. A single record per CDR3 protein comes from TCRdb applying MiXCR to the RACE reads. The sample consists of 30,000 to 40,000 distinct CDR3 sequences, approximately 12% of them appearing once. The sample consisted of whole blood, taken in connection with sensitization to the hapten diphenylcyclopropenone (DPC). The origin of the receptors is a woman aged 40 to 55 with alopecia areata. Some clones in this sample may be carry-over from other donors' samples.

The chain couples TRBV15 to TRBJ1-3; the match to TRBD1 covers 8 bases. CDR3 size: 16 residues. V trimming: 4 bases; J trimming: 5 bases; junction bases outside the gene matches: 10. The V gene's germline CDR1 is LNHNV and CDR2 YYDKDF (reference sequence). The CDR3 sequence is CATSKGGTGGRNTIYF. The CDR3 coding sequence is TGTGCCACCAGCAAGGGCGGGACAGGCGGGAGAAACACCATATATTTT.

The rearrangement uses TRBV28 and TRBJ2-1; D remains ambiguous. This CDR3 comprises 11 residues. Between the trimmed V and J ends, which lost 7 bases and 4 bases, there was a span of 5 bases. The germline CDR1 and CDR2 sequences are MDHEN and SYDVKM. The CDR3 here is CASKKYNEQFF. Here the CDR3 DNA reads TGTGCCAGCAAGAAGTACAATGAGCAGTTCTTC.

This clonotype has ten or more counts. The junction and the germline gene differ at one end; a read error may be behind it. This sequence joins TRBV29-1 and TRBJ2-5; 7 bases are shared with TRBD1. This CDR3 is 13 amino acids long. The germline V gene has CDR1 SQVTM and CDR2 ANQGSEA. The CDR3 bases are TGCAGCTTTGACTTGACAGGGAAAGAGACCCAGTACTTC. Translated, it gives CSFDLTGKETQYF.

This clonotype was found many times. The rearrangement links TRBV6-1 to TRBJ2-3; D unclear. V was shortened by 5 bases and J by 0 bases, with 15 bases between the two germline ends. Germline V gene lookup returns CDR1 MNHNS and CDR2 SASEGT. This CDR3 contains 16 residues. CDR3 sequence reads: CASSNRRVDSTDTQYF. Here the CDR3 DNA reads TGTGCCAGCAGTAACCGACGGGTCGATAGCACAGATACGCAGTATTTT.

This clonotype was observed a few times. The J gene is TRBJ2-5, the V gene TRBV9, with TRBD2 identical over 7 bases. V shed 0 bases and J 2 bases; nucleotides not matched to a gene: 7. This CDR3 is 16 amino acids long. Germline CDR1 and CDR2: SGDLS and YYNGEE. CDR3 protein: CASSVAGGSLQETQYF. As DNA, the CDR3 is TGTGCCAGCAGCGTAGCCGGCGGGAGCCTGCAAGAGACCCAGTACTTC. Together with reference TRBV9 and TRBJ2-5, the CDR3 gives the full variable domain: DSGVTQTPKHLITATGQRVTLRCSPRSGDLSVYWYQQSLDQGLQFLIQYYNGEERAKGNILERFSAQQFPDLHSELNLSSLELGDSALYFCASSVAGGSLQETQYFGPGTRLLVL.

This clonotype was found a few times. The CDR3 here is CAISRAQGGTDTQYF. The CDR3 DNA sequence: TGTGCCATCAGCCGAGCCCAGGGGGGCACAGATACGCAGTATTTT. The rearrangement links TRBV10-3 to TRBJ2-3; 7 nucleotides align to TRBD1. Trimming took 6 bases from V and 1 from J; bases not matched to a gene: 7. CDR3 length equals 15 residues. CDR1 ENHRY and CDR2 SYGVKD come from the germline V gene.

This clonotype showed up many times. The V gene is TRBV9, the J gene TRBJ1-6, with unresolved D. The ends were cut back, 0 bases at V and 6 bases at J, with 13 bases in the middle. The CDR3 spans 16 residues. Germline V gene data show CDR1 as SGDLS and CDR2 as YYNGEE. The CDR3 is CASSVAGVAINSPLHF. The CDR3 coding sequence is TGTGCCAGCAGCGTAGCTGGAGTAGCCATTAATTCACCCCTCCACTTT.

The chain is built from TRBV20-1 and TRBJ1-4, with a possible D match to TRBD1 (5 bases). Per germline, CDR1 DFQATT and CDR2 SNEGSKA (reference sequence). Between the trimmed V and J ends, which lost 8 bases and 8 bases, there was a span of 15 bases. This CDR3 spans 12 amino acids. The CDR3 is CSLPGVEEKLFF. The CDR3 nucleotides read TGCAGTCTCCCGGGGGTTGAAGAAAAACTGTTTTTT.

The chain has TRBV30 and TRBJ1-5; D ambiguous. The CDR3 covers 13 residues. V dropped 3 bases and J dropped 7 bases, with 13 bases sitting between them. CDR1 and CDR2 (germline): GTSNPN, SVGIG (reference sequence). The CDR3 sequence is CAWSSGARQPQHF. DNA of the CDR3: TGTGCCTGGAGCAGCGGCGCTCGACAGCCCCAGCATTTT. Supplemented by reference TRBV30 and TRBJ1-5, the full variable domain reads SQTIHQWPATLVQPVGSPLSLECTVEGTSNPNLYWYRQAAGRGLQLLFYSVGIGQISSEVPQNLSASRPQDRQFILSSKKLLLSDSGFYLCAWSSGARQPQHFGDGTRLSIL.

This clonotype was detected many times. The chain is built from TRBV18 and TRBJ1-2; maybe TRBD1 (5 bases). Trimming took 5 bases from V and 4 from J, leaving 17 bases between them. The length of the CDR3 is 15 residues. Germline-derived CDR1 and CDR2 are KGHSH and LQKENI. CDR3 nucleotide sequence: TGTGCCAGCTCATCTAAATTGACAGCCGGCTATGGCTACACCTTC. Translation: CASSSKLTAGYGYTF.

This clonotype was counted at least ten times. J is TRBJ2-5 and V is TRBV7-3; D might be TRBD2 (6 bases). CDR3 size: 14 residues. Between the trimmed V and J ends, which lost 3 bases and 1 base, there was a span of 9 bases. Germline V gene data show CDR1 as SGHTA and CDR2 as FQGTGA. The CDR3: CASSLGTGQETQYF. In nucleotides, the CDR3 is TGTGCCAGCAGCTTGGGGACTGGCCAAGAGACCCAGTACTTC.

This clonotype was detected ten times or more. The chain carries TRBV29-1 and TRBJ2-1; 9 bases match TRBD1. After removal of 4 bases from V and 5 bases from J, the junction contained 3 bases not matched to a gene. The CDR3 has 13 residues. Germline V gene sequence: CDR1 SQVTM, CDR2 ANQGSEA. Written as DNA, the CDR3 is TGCAGCGTTGGGGGACAGGGCCACAATGAGCAGTTCTTC. Translated, it gives CSVGGQGHNEQFF.

The rearrangement joins TRBV20-1 to TRBJ1-1; weak D call: TRBD1 (5 bases). Looked up from germline, CDR1 is DFQATT and CDR2 is SNEGSKA (reference sequence). The CDR3 runs 13 residues. The V and J ends lost 4 bases and 1 base respectively, with 10 bases between them. Here the CDR3 reads CSAKKDRNTEAFF. As DNA, the CDR3 is TGCAGTGCTAAGAAAGACAGGAACACTGAAGCTTTCTTT.